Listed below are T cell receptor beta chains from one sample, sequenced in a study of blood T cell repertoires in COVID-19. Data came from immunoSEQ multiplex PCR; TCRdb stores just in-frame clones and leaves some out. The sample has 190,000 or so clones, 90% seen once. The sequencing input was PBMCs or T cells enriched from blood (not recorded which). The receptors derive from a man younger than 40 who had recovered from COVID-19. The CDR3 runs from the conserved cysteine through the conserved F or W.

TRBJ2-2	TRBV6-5	CASSYESNTGELFF
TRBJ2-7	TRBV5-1	CASSLEASGGPYEQYF
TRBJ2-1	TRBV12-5	CASGLEGLYNEQFF
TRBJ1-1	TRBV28	CASRGQGDTEAFF
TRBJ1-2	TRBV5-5	CASSLAASADYGYTF
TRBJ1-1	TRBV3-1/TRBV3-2	CASRRKGTGGNTEAFF
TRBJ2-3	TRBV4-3	CASSQDRKPGLSTDTQYF
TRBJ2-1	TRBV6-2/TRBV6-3	CASSTSGDYNEQFF
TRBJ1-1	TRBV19	CAKSGLTSEAFF
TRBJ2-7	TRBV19	CASSIAGSGEYEQYF
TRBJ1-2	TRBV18	CASSPRRTGGDYGYTF
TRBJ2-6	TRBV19	CASSPQGPGANVLTF
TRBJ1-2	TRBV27	CASSYGEGYGYTF
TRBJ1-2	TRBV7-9	CASSEPGILYGYTF
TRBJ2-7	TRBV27	CASSSLQWPGTGVDEQYF
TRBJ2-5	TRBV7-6	CASSTRFEAGGDLETQYF
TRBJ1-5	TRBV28	CASSLTPRTRNQPQHF
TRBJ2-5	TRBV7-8	CATQRSGETQYF
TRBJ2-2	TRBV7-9	CASSLGQGARTGELFF
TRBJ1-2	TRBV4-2	CASSPRHLSNYGYTF
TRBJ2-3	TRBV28	CASRGLAEDNTDTQYF
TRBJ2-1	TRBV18	CASSESSGGYNEQFF